The 23 T cell receptor beta chains below come from one sample, sequenced in a study of T cells in Graves' hyperthyroidism and ophthalmopathy. Amplified TCR beta CDR3 regions derived from RNA transcripts. Carried out on the TCR CDR3, a first-round RT-PCR used the HTBI primer set. In TCRdb, the multiplex PCR reads were re-called with MiXCR into one record per CDR3 protein. Counted here are approximately 330,000 distinct CDR3 sequences, roughly 13% occurring once; the ten biggest clones make up 30% to 40%. Sequenced sample: blood. These receptors all stem from a woman in her thirties or forties with Graves' ophthalmopathy.

The chain employs TRBV24-1 and TRBJ1-2, with D unresolved. The CDR3 length is 14 residues. V was clipped by 1 base and J by 6 bases, with 11 bases between them. The germline CDR1 and CDR2 sequences are KGHDR and SFDVKD. The CDR3 DNA follows: TGTGCCACCAGTGATTTCCCGGCTACGGATGGCTACACCTTC. Amino acid sequence: CATSDFPATDGYTF.

This clonotype was seen repeatedly, ten times or more. The chain is built from TRBV6-1 and TRBJ1-1; no firm D call. V shed 5 bases and J shed 1 base, with 11 bases lying between them. The germline gives CDR1 MNHNS, CDR2 SASEGT. This CDR3 comprises 14 residues. The CDR3 region has the DNA TGTGCCAGCAGTCACCAAGACGGGAACACTGAAGCTTTCTTT. Amino acid sequence: CASSHQDGNTEAFF.

This clonotype has a count of ten or more. The gene calls are TRBV2 and TRBJ2-1, with D possibly TRBD2 on 6 matching bases. The ends were cut back, 7 bases at V and 0 bases at J, with 16 bases in the middle. This CDR3 comprises 16 residues. The V gene's germline CDR1 is SNHLY and CDR2 FYNNEI. The CDR3 DNA follows: TGTGCCAGCACGGGGCCTGGGAGGATCTCCTACAATGAGCAGTTCTTC. Protein sequence: CASTGPGRISYNEQFF.

This clonotype has at least ten counts. This chain joins TRBV11-3 and TRBJ1-2; 9 bases line up with TRBD1. Germline V gene data show CDR1 as SGHNT and CDR2 as YENEEA. This CDR3 has 15 amino acids. J was trimmed by 6 bases and V by 2 bases; bases with no gene match: 7. The CDR3 loop reads CASSLMTGGRDGYTF. The CDR3 nucleotides are TGTGCCAGCAGCTTAATGACAGGGGGTAGAGATGGCTACACCTTC. Variable domain in full (rest from reference TRBV11-3 and TRBJ1-2): EAGVVQSPRYKIIEKKQPVAFWCNPISGHNTLYWYLQNLGQGPELLIRYENEEAVDDSQLPKDRFSAERLKGVDSTLKIQPAELGDSAVYLCASSLMTGGRDGYTFGSGTRLTVV.

This clonotype was observed a handful of times. The chain recombines TRBV15 with TRBJ1-2; D is uncertain. Germline CDR1 and CDR2: LNHNV and YYDKDF (reference sequence). This CDR3 has 13 amino acids. The V end lost 1 base, the J end lost 4 bases, and 7 bases lay between the germline ends. CDR3 region: CATSRVGSYGYTF. The CDR3 region has the DNA TGTGCCACCAGCAGAGTGGGCAGCTATGGCTACACCTTC.

There are many counts of this clonotype. V gene TRBV5-1 combines with J gene TRBJ1-1; possibly TRBD1 for D (6 bases). V dropped 4 bases and J dropped 1 base, with 14 bases sitting between them. The CDR3 spans 15 residues. Germline V gives CDR1 SGHRS, CDR2 YFSETQ. CDR3 region: CASSLSRGPNTEAFF. The DNA for the CDR3 is TGCGCCAGCAGCCTTTCCCGGGGGCCGAACACTGAAGCTTTCTTT.

This clonotype appeared a few times. The chain recombines TRBV18 with TRBJ2-4; no clear D. The CDR3 runs to 13 residues. V was shortened by 2 bases and J by 9 bases, with 11 bases between the two germline ends. Germline V gene lookup returns CDR1 KGHSH and CDR2 LQKENI. CDR3 DNA sequence: TGTGCCAGCTCACCATCCGACTCCTTCATTCAGTACTTC. Encoded protein: CASSPSDSFIQYF.

The V and J genes are TRBV20-1 and TRBJ2-7, with D possibly matching TRBD2 (5 bases). The ends were cut back, 6 bases at V and 4 bases at J, with 13 bases in the middle. Germline CDR1 is DFQATT and CDR2 is SNEGSKA (reference sequence). The CDR3 length is 12 residues. CDR3 residues: CSAATPGYEQYF. CDR3 DNA sequence: TGCAGTGCCGCAACTCCGGGATACGAGCAGTACTTC.

At least ten counts were recorded for this clonotype. The V and J genes are TRBV19 and TRBJ1-1; the D gene is possibly TRBD1 (5 bases). CDR3 length: 15 amino acids. Germline V lookup: CDR1 LNHDA, CDR2 SQIVND (reference sequence). V lost 8 bases to trimming and J lost 0 bases, with 16 bases between them. The CDR3 region has the DNA TGTGCCAGTGATTCGCGGGGCAGAATGAACACTGAAGCTTTCTTT. Translated: CASDSRGRMNTEAFF.

The chain is built from TRBV30 and TRBJ2-5, with 8 bases lining up with TRBD1. Trimming cost V 7 bases and J 7 bases; bases outside gene matches: 17. Germline V gene lookup returns CDR1 GTSNPN and CDR2 SVGIG (reference sequence). There are 15 residues in the CDR3. The DNA for the CDR3 is TGTGCCTTGAGATTTTGGGACAGGTCCGGCGGGACCCAGTACTTC. It yields the protein CALRFWDRSGGTQYF.

This clonotype was seen repeatedly, ten times or more. V gene TRBV7-9 combines with J gene TRBJ1-6, with TRBD1 as a possible D gene (6 bases). The V and J ends lost 2 bases and 4 bases respectively, with 12 bases between them. Germline loops: CDR1 SEHNR, CDR2 FQNEAQ (reference sequence). The CDR3 is 16 residues long. CDR3 region: CASSLRPGQYNSPLHF. The CDR3 region has the DNA TGTGCCAGCAGCTTAAGGCCGGGACAATATAATTCACCCCTCCACTTT.

Ten or more counts support this clonotype. The V call is TRBV3-1, the J call TRBJ1-2; perhaps TRBD1 as D (5 bases). The CDR3 length is 16 residues. Deletions cut 0 bases from V and 0 bases from J, with 11 bases between. Germline lookup yields CDR1 LGHDT and CDR2 YNNKEL (reference sequence). The chain's CDR3 is CASSQDLQGTNYGYTF. CDR3 DNA sequence: TGTGCCAGCAGCCAAGATCTTCAGGGCACTAACTATGGCTACACCTTC.

This clonotype has a count of ten or more. The germline gene is not matched at one end of the junction; a read error may be the cause. The chain links TRBV15 to TRBJ2-3; 11 bases map to TRBD1. CDR3 length: 16 amino acids. Germline lookup yields CDR1 LNHNV and CDR2 YYDKDF (reference sequence). The chain's CDR3 is CATSRGWTGGTDTQYF. The CDR3 DNA sequence: TGTGCCACCAGCAGAGGTTGGACAGGGGGCACTGATACGCAGTATTTT.

This clonotype has only a few counts. V gene TRBV6-5 combines with J gene TRBJ2-2; the D gene is possibly TRBD2 (6 bases). V lost 4 bases, J lost 15 bases, and 18 bases lay in between. This CDR3 has 13 amino acids. The V gene's germline CDR1 is MNHEY and CDR2 SVGAGI. The CDR3 loop reads CASSSSPGVGVFF. CDR3 coding DNA: TGTGCCAGCAGTTCGAGCCCGGGGGTGGGAGTGTTTTTT.

There are many counts of this clonotype. J is TRBJ2-1 and V is TRBV10-3, with 8 positions matching TRBD1. Germline CDR1 is ENHRY and CDR2 is SYGVKD. V shed 9 bases, J shed 8 bases, and the junction held 9 bases outside the gene matches. The CDR3 is 13 amino acids. CDR3 protein: CAIRTGTEDEQFF. CDR3 sequence (DNA): TGTGCCATACGGACAGGGACGGAGGATGAGCAGTTCTTC.

This clonotype was counted only a few times. The genes are TRBV5-6 and TRBJ2-7; TRBD1 aligns across 12 bases. Trimming cost V 3 bases and J 4 bases; bases outside gene matches: 2. The CDR3 loop spans 14 amino acids. Looked up from germline, CDR1 is SGHDT and CDR2 is YYEEEE. CDR3 region: CASSWGQGAYEQYF. CDR3 DNA: TGTGCCAGCAGCTGGGGACAGGGGGCTTACGAGCAGTACTTC.

The table lists this clonotype with many counts. This sequence joins TRBV20-1 and TRBJ1-2; D gene ambiguous. CDR1 and CDR2 (germline): DFQATT, SNEGSKA (reference sequence). This CDR3 contains 14 residues. V was shortened by 5 bases and J by 0 bases, with 13 bases between the two germline ends. In DNA, the CDR3 is TGCAGTGCTCAGAGGAGCTCCACTAACTATGGCTACACCTTC. Its protein is CSAQRSSTNYGYTF.

CDR3 bases: TGTGCCAGCAGCTCCGCAGGGGGCGGCTATGGCTACACCTTC. It codes for CASSSAGGGYGYTF. The V call is TRBV7-9, the J call TRBJ1-2, with TRBD1 identical over 8 bases. CDR3 length: 14 amino acids. The germline CDR1 and CDR2 sequences are SEHNR and FQNEAQ (reference sequence). The V segment lost 4 bases and the J segment 4 bases; nucleotides outside the gene matches: 5.

This clonotype was counted ten times or more. V usage is TRBV11-2 and J usage is TRBJ2-1; the D is unclear. The CDR3 runs to 13 residues. V lost 3 bases, J lost 6 bases, and 9 bases lay in between. The germline gives CDR1 SGHAT, CDR2 FQNNGV. The CDR3 DNA sequence: TGTGCCAGCAGCTTCCCGCTTACCAATGAGCAGTTCTTC. Protein: CASSFPLTNEQFF.

The V call is TRBV5-5, the J call TRBJ2-5; 13 bases are a match to TRBD2. This CDR3 contains 16 residues. Trimming at V came to 4 bases and at J to 1 base, leaving 4 bases not matched to a gene. Germline V gives CDR1 SGHKS, CDR2 YYEKEE (reference sequence). The chain's CDR3 is CASSLGLAGVQETQYF. The CDR3 DNA reads as TGTGCCAGCAGCCTCGGACTAGCGGGGGTCCAAGAGACCCAGTACTTC.

This clonotype came up many times. The chain couples TRBV2 to TRBJ1-1; 8 positions match TRBD1. Per the germline V gene, CDR1 is SNHLY and CDR2 is FYNNEI. CDR3 length: 16 amino acids. The V gene end was trimmed by 4 bases and the J gene end by 6 bases; junction bases not matched to a gene: 13. The DNA for the CDR3 is TGTGCCAGCAGTGTCCGGACAGGGAAGGGTGGCGCTGAAGCTTTCTTT. Encoded protein: CASSVRTGKGGAEAFF.

This clonotype showed up many times. V and J are TRBV20-1 and TRBJ2-2; 10 positions agree with TRBD2. Losses at the gene ends were 3 bases for V and 4 bases for J; bases not matched to a gene: 8. Germline V lookup: CDR1 DFQATT, CDR2 SNEGSKA (reference sequence). This CDR3 contains 16 residues. The CDR3, as DNA: TGCAGTGCTAGCGCTAGCGGGAGAAGGGCCACCGGGGAGCTGTTTTTT. It yields the protein CSASASGRRATGELFF.

This clonotype occurred many times. This chain joins TRBV28 and TRBJ1-2, with D maybe TRBD1 (6 bases). This CDR3 has 14 amino acids. The germline V and J ends were trimmed by 5 bases and 5 bases, with 15 bases remaining between them. From germline, CDR1 is MDHEN and CDR2 SYDVKM. The CDR3 loop reads CASSLPQGSYGYTF. The CDR3 DNA reads TGTGCCAGCAGTCTCCCACAGGGAAGTTATGGCTACACCTTC.